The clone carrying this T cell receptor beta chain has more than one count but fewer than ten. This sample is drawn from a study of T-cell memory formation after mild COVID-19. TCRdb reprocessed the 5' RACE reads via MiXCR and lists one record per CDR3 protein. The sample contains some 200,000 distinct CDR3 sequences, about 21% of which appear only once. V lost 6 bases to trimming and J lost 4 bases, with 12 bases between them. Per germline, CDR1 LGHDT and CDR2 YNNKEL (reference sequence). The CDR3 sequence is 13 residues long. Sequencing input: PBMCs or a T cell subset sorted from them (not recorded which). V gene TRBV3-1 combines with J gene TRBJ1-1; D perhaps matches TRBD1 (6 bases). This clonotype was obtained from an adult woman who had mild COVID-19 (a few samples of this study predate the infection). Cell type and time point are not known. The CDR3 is CASRQTGFTEAFF. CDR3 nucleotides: TGTGCCAGCAGACAAACAGGGTTCACTGAAGCTTTCTTT.